These 31 T cell receptor beta chains were sequenced from one sample in a study of blood T cell repertoires in COVID-19. Clones were read by immunoSEQ multiplex PCR, and TCRdb kept only the in-frame ones, dropping some. The sample records hundreds of thousands of clones, approximately 90% being singletons. Sequenced: PBMCs or T cells enriched from blood (not recorded which). The receptor set was obtained from a man aged 40-50 years who had recovered from COVID-19.

This chain links TRBV12-3 or TRBV12-4 with TRBJ2-3; D call uncertain. CDR3 length: 12 residues. With 7 bases removed from V and 1 base from J, the gap between germline ends came to 6 bases. The CDR3 nucleotides are TGTGCCAGCACCCGGGGCACAGATACGCAGTATTTT. Translating it yields CASTRGTDTQYF.

The chain combines TRBV7-2 with TRBJ2-4, with 9 nucleotides matching TRBD1. Germline V gene sequence: CDR1 SGHTA, CDR2 FQGNSA. V was pared by 6 bases and J by 4 bases, with 7 bases of the junction left unmatched. The CDR3 consists of 15 residues. CDR3 sequence (DNA): TGTGCCAGCAGTTCCCCGGGACAGGGTAAAAACATTCAGTACTTC. The encoded protein is CASSSPGQGKNIQYF.

The chain has TRBV24-1 and TRBJ2-1; D is uncertain. The CDR3 contains 14 residues. CDR1 is KGHDR and CDR2 is SFDVKD in the germline V gene. Trimming took off 2 bases at V and 9 bases at J, with 13 bases between the two ends. The CDR3 nucleotides are TGTGCCACCAGTGATTCTAGAGGAGTATTTGAGCAGTTCTTC. Translating gives CATSDSRGVFEQFF.

J is TRBJ2-3 and V is TRBV5-6, with D uncertain. The ends were cut back, 2 bases at V and 4 bases at J, with 11 bases in the middle. CDR1 is SGHDT, CDR2 YYEEEE, per germline. The CDR3 is made up of 14 amino acids. As DNA, the CDR3 is TGTGCCAGCAGCTTTAGCTCAGCAGCAGATACGCAGTATTTT. Encoded protein: CASSFSSAADTQYF.

The chain couples TRBV7-8 to TRBJ1-4; 12 bases map to TRBD1. CDR3 size: 18 residues. V was clipped by 3 bases and J by 8 bases; unmatched bases: 13. CDR1 SGHVS and CDR2 FQNEAQ come from the germline V gene. CDR3 region: CASSFSGQGARTAEKLFF. CDR3 sequence (DNA): TGTGCCAGCAGCTTTTCGGGACAGGGGGCGAGGACGGCCGAAAAACTGTTTTTT.

This clone was counted once. The V call is TRBV7-8, the J call TRBJ1-1; no reliable D call. The CDR3 is made up of 14 amino acids. Trimming left V 0 bases short and J 1 base short, with 6 bases between. Germline CDR1 SGHVS, CDR2 FQNEAQ. The CDR3 spells CASSLAPRNTEAFF. The CDR3 nucleotides read TGTGCCAGCAGCTTAGCTCCGAGGAACACTGAAGCTTTCTTT.

The chain couples TRBV7-2 to TRBJ2-1; 10 nucleotides line up with TRBD2. Losses at the gene ends were 3 bases for V and 8 bases for J; bases not matched to a gene: 13. Germline CDR1 SGHTA, CDR2 FQGNSA. This CDR3 contains 17 residues. The CDR3 reads CASSFVGGSGRLDEQFF. The DNA for the CDR3 is TGTGCCAGCAGCTTTGTCGGTGGTAGCGGGAGGTTAGATGAGCAGTTCTTC.

The chain carries TRBV6-6 and TRBJ2-1; D is possibly TRBD2 (7 bases). Trimming left V 10 bases short and J 3 bases short, with 22 bases between. The germline gives CDR1 MNHNY, CDR2 SVGAGI (reference sequence). This CDR3 region has 16 residues. Here the CDR3 DNA reads TGTGCCACCGCTGTGGGGGGGCTTATTCTCTACAATGAGCAGTTCTTC. Its translation: CATAVGGLILYNEQFF.

J is TRBJ2-5 and V is TRBV13; 10 nucleotides line up with TRBD2. The V gene end was trimmed by 5 bases and the J gene end by 1 base; junction bases not matched to a gene: 7. Germline loops: CDR1 PRHDT, CDR2 FYEKMQ (reference sequence). The CDR3 has 16 residues. CDR3 nucleotide sequence: TGTGCCAGCAGCCGACTAGCGGGCTCATCCCAAGAGACCCAGTACTTC. It yields the protein CASSRLAGSSQETQYF.

The chain uses TRBV28 and TRBJ1-5; no clear D. The CDR3 extends over 13 amino acids. The V and J ends lost 5 bases and 5 bases respectively, with 10 bases between them. CDR1 MDHEN and CDR2 SYDVKM come from the germline V gene. The CDR3 sequence is CASSPEEHQPQHF. Here the CDR3 DNA reads TGTGCCAGCAGTCCCGAGGAGCATCAGCCCCAGCATTTT. Based on the CDR3 plus reference TRBV28 and TRBJ1-5, the full variable domain is DVKVTQSSRYLVKRTGEKVFLECVQDMDHENMFWYRQDPGLGLRLIYFSYDVKMKEKGDIPEGYSVSREKKERFSLILESASTNQTSMYLCASSPEEHQPQHFGDGTRLSIL.

This clone was recorded once. The chain carries TRBV5-1 and TRBJ2-3; D is possibly TRBD2 (6 bases). The CDR3 runs to 15 residues. V was shortened by 0 bases and J by 7 bases, with 15 bases between the two germline ends. Germline CDR1 SGHRS, CDR2 YFSETQ. CDR3 loop: CASSLGSGSGNTQYF. The CDR3 nucleotides read TGCGCCAGCAGCTTGGGTTCGGGTAGCGGTAATACGCAGTATTTT. The variable domain in full, with the rest retrieved from reference TRBV5-1 and TRBJ2-3, is KAGVTQTPRYLIKTRGQQVTLSCSPISGHRSVSWYQQTPGQGLQFLFEYFSETQRNKGNFPGRFSGRQFSNSRSEMNVSTLELGDSALYLCASSLGSGSGNTQYFGPGTRLTVL.

This chain connects TRBV7-8 to TRBJ2-7; 7 bases map to TRBD2. CDR3 length equals 14 residues. Trimming at V came to 3 bases and at J to 0 bases, leaving 2 bases not matched to a gene. Germline V gene data show CDR1 as SGHVS and CDR2 as FQNEAQ. In nucleotides, the CDR3 is TGTGCCAGCAGCTTTGGGGAGGGCTCCTACGAGCAGTACTTC. The encoded protein is CASSFGEGSYEQYF.

This chain links TRBV4-3 with TRBJ2-1, with D maybe TRBD1 (6 bases). This CDR3 contains 14 residues. CDR1 is LGHNA and CDR2 is YSLEER in the germline V gene. Trimming stripped 2 bases from V and 12 bases from J, with 17 bases between. CDR3 residues: CASSQPGHSPWQFF. CDR3 DNA sequence: TGCGCCAGCAGCCAACCGGGACATTCCCCTTGGCAGTTCTTC.

This clone has a handful of counts. The chain employs TRBV27 and TRBJ1-4, with TRBD1 matching over 7 bases. This CDR3 comprises 15 residues. The V gene end was trimmed by 6 bases and the J gene end by 0 bases; junction bases not matched to a gene: 4. Germline CDR1 reads MNHEY; CDR2 reads SMNVEV (reference sequence). The CDR3 loop reads CASSADRATNEKLFF. The CDR3, as DNA: TGTGCCAGCAGCGCCGACAGGGCAACTAATGAAAAACTGTTTTTT. The variable domain in full, completed from reference TRBV27 and TRBJ1-4, reads EAQVTQNPRYLITVTGKKLTVTCSQNMNHEYMSWYRQDPGLGLRQIYYSMNVEVTDKGDVPEGYKVSRKEKRNFPLILESPSPNQTSLYFCASSADRATNEKLFFGSGTQLSVL.

The chain combines TRBV6-5 with TRBJ2-3; D is ambiguous. Germline CDR1 reads MNHEY; CDR2 reads SVGAGI. There are 13 residues in the CDR3. Trimming pared 6 bases from V and 9 bases from J, leaving 16 bases between. The CDR3 region is CASSRPAYSTQYF. CDR3 coding DNA: TGTGCCAGCAGCCGACCGGCTTACAGCACGCAGTATTTT.

The rearrangement uses TRBV19 and TRBJ2-4, with 8 bases that match TRBD2. The CDR3 sequence is 14 residues long. V shed 8 bases, J shed 8 bases, and the junction held 11 bases outside the gene matches. Germline lookup yields CDR1 LNHDA and CDR2 SQIVND (reference sequence). CDR3 amino acids: CASRSGSLLDIQYF. The CDR3 DNA reads TGTGCCAGTCGGAGCGGGAGCTTGCTGGACATTCAGTACTTC.

V usage is TRBV4-2 and J usage is TRBJ2-3; 11 bases are shared with TRBD1. J gave up 4 bases and V 0 bases, and 3 bases lay outside the gene matches. Germline V gene lookup returns CDR1 LGHNA and CDR2 YNFKEQ. The CDR3 spans 16 residues. The CDR3: CASSQDRTGGADTQYF. The CDR3 bases are TGTGCCAGCAGCCAAGACCGGACAGGGGGCGCAGATACGCAGTATTTT.

The chain recombines TRBV6-5 with TRBJ1-5, with TRBD1 matching over 7 bases. The germline gives CDR1 MNHEY, CDR2 SVGAGI. V shed 7 bases and J 0 bases; nucleotides not matched to a gene: 6. This CDR3 has 15 residues. CDR3 amino acids: CASKRGQYSNQPQHF. For the CDR3, the DNA is TGTGCCAGCAAGAGGGGACAGTATAGCAATCAGCCCCAGCATTTT.

The CDR3 nucleotides read TGTGCCAGCAGCTCGATCGGACAGCTCTACGAGCAGTACTTC. This gives the protein CASSSIGQLYEQYF. The chain is built from TRBV7-2 and TRBJ2-7; weak D call: TRBD1 (6 bases). CDR3 length: 14 residues. In germline, CDR1 is SGHTA, CDR2 FQGNSA. V lost 4 bases, J lost 3 bases, and 13 bases lay in between.

This chain uses TRBV7-8 with TRBJ2-1; 8 bases align to TRBD2. CDR3 length: 16 amino acids. The germline V gene has CDR1 SGHVS and CDR2 FQNEAQ. Losses at the gene ends were 1 base for V and 7 bases for J; bases not matched to a gene: 9. The CDR3 DNA reads as TGTGCCAGCAGCTTAGGGATAGCGGGACGTGGGAATGAGCAGTTCTTC. Translating it yields CASSLGIAGRGNEQFF.

The chain carries TRBV18 and TRBJ2-7, with 9 positions matching TRBD1. Germline CDR1 is KGHSH and CDR2 is LQKENI. The V gene end was trimmed by 1 base and the J gene end by 5 bases; junction bases not matched to a gene: 6. CDR3 length: 15 residues. The CDR3: CASSPRQDRGHEQYF. DNA for the CDR3: TGTGCCAGCTCACCACGTCAGGACAGGGGCCACGAGCAGTACTTC.

The chain is built from TRBV12-3 or TRBV12-4 and TRBJ1-2; maybe TRBD1 (5 bases). CDR3 length: 13 amino acids. V was cut by 3 bases and J by 6 bases, with 11 bases left in between. The CDR3 here is CASSFVTENGYTF. CDR3 nucleotides: TGTGCCAGCAGTTTTGTGACAGAGAATGGCTACACCTTC.

This chain connects TRBV30 to TRBJ1-3; no reliable D call. Trimming took off 4 bases at V and 2 bases at J, with 15 bases between the two ends. This CDR3 has 15 residues. Germline assignment: CDR1 GTSNPN and CDR2 SVGIG (reference sequence). The CDR3 loop is CAWNFGLLTGNTIYF. The CDR3 coding sequence is TGTGCCTGGAATTTTGGCCTTCTCACTGGAAACACCATATATTTT.

CDR3 region: CASSPGTSGRAPGELFF. CDR3 bases: TGTGCCAGCAGTCCCGGGACTAGCGGGAGGGCGCCCGGGGAGCTGTTTTTT. V is TRBV27 and J is TRBJ2-2, with 16 bases that match TRBD2. The CDR3 length is 17 residues. The trim removed 5 bases at V and 6 bases at J, leaving 6 bases unmatched. Germline loops: CDR1 MNHEY, CDR2 SMNVEV (reference sequence).

The chain recombines TRBV30 with TRBJ1-2; TRBD1 matches 9 bases. The CDR3 has 15 amino acids. In germline, CDR1 is GTSNPN, CDR2 SVGIG (reference sequence). Trimming cost V 1 base and J 6 bases; bases outside gene matches: 9. The DNA for the CDR3 is TGTGCCTGGAGTGAAGTAGGCGGGACAGGGAATGGCTACACCTTC. This translates into CAWSEVGGTGNGYTF.

This clone was seen a single time. This chain connects TRBV28 to TRBJ1-2; D is possibly TRBD1 (6 bases). The CDR3 runs 17 residues. With 4 bases removed from V and 0 bases from J, the gap between germline ends came to 18 bases. CDR1 MDHEN and CDR2 SYDVKM come from the germline V gene. This CDR3 is CASSSSGQGIANYGYTF. The CDR3, as DNA: TGTGCCAGCAGTTCCTCGGGACAAGGTATAGCTAACTATGGCTACACCTTC.

J is TRBJ2-1 and V is TRBV19; 8 nucleotides match TRBD2. This CDR3 region has 15 residues. Losses at the gene ends were 2 bases for V and 8 bases for J; bases not matched to a gene: 8. From germline, CDR1 is LNHDA and CDR2 SQIVND (reference sequence). CDR3 coding DNA: TGTGCCAGTAGTATAAGATACGCGGGGGGCGATGAGCAGTTCTTC. Translation gives CASSIRYAGGDEQFF.

V is TRBV7-9 and J is TRBJ2-1, with TRBD2 matching 9 bases. CDR1 and CDR2 (germline): SEHNR, FQNEAQ (reference sequence). J lost 9 bases, V lost 5 bases, and 14 bases had no gene match. The CDR3 extends over 16 amino acids. CDR3 sequence (DNA): TGTGCCAGCAGCCCCAAGAGGCTAGCGGGAAAGTGTGAGCAGTTCTTC. Residues: CASSPKRLAGKCEQFF. Looking up the rest from reference TRBV7-9 and TRBJ2-1 gives the full variable domain: DTGVSQNPRHKITKRGQNVTFRCDPISEHNRLYWYRQTLGQGPEFLTYFQNEAQLEKSRLLSDRFSAERPKGSFSTLEIQRTEQGDSAMYLCASSPKRLAGKCEQFFGPGTRLTVL.

The genes are TRBV5-5 and TRBJ2-3; D possibly corresponds to TRBD1 (5 bases). Trimming removed 0 bases at V and 2 bases at J, with 10 bases between. This CDR3 has 15 residues. The germline V gene encodes CDR1 SGHKS and CDR2 YYEKEE (reference sequence). The CDR3, as DNA: TGTGCCAGCAGCTTGGATGGACACCTCACAGATACGCAGTATTTT. This translates into CASSLDGHLTDTQYF. The full variable domain, in which reference TRBV5-5 and TRBJ2-3 provide the parts outside the CDR3, is DAGVTQSPTHLIKTRGQQVTLRCSPISGHKSVSWYQQVLGQGPQFIFQYYEKEERGRGNFPDRFSARQFPNYSSELNVNALLLGDSALYLCASSLDGHLTDTQYFGPGTRLTVL.

This rearrangement joins TRBV5-8 to TRBJ2-1; 8 positions match TRBD1. After removal of 4 bases from V and 9 bases from J, the junction contained 12 bases not matched to a gene. The CDR3 runs 15 residues. The germline gives CDR1 SGHTS, CDR2 YDEGEE. The CDR3 sequence is CASSTGQGRFGEQFF. CDR3 bases: TGTGCCAGCAGCACAGGACAGGGAAGATTTGGTGAGCAGTTCTTC. Supplemented by reference TRBV5-8 and TRBJ2-1, the full variable domain reads EAGVTQSPTHLIKTRGQQATLRCSPISGHTSVYWYQQALGLGLQFLLWYDEGEERNRGNFPPRFSGRQFPNYSSELNVNALELEDSALYLCASSTGQGRFGEQFFGPGTRLTVL.

V usage is TRBV6-5 and J usage is TRBJ1-2; D is perhaps TRBD1 (6 bases). Germline values: CDR1 MNHEY, CDR2 SVGAGI. CDR3 length equals 13 residues. V was clipped by 5 bases and J by 4 bases, with 11 bases between them. CDR3 residues: CASSPPDSYGYTF. As DNA, the CDR3 is TGTGCCAGCAGTCCTCCGGACAGCTATGGCTACACCTTC.